One sample yielded the 14 T cell receptor beta chains listed below, sequenced in a study of blood T cell repertoires in COVID-19. The table came from immunoSEQ multiplex PCR; TCRdb's copy has only in-frame clones and leaves some out. This sample yields 150,000 to 200,000 clones, of which 75% to 90% are seen a single time; around 0.77% belongs to the top ten. The sample comprised PBMCs or T cells enriched from blood (not recorded which). Receptors originate from a woman aged 18-29 years who had recovered from COVID-19.

This clone was recorded only once. This chain connects TRBV28 to TRBJ2-7; TRBD1 matches at 12 bases. From germline, CDR1 is MDHEN and CDR2 SYDVKM. This CDR3 spans 17 amino acids. V shed 2 bases, J shed 0 bases, and the junction held 5 bases outside the gene matches. Here the CDR3 reads CASSLGDRGPSSYEQYF. The CDR3 DNA reads as TGTGCCAGCAGTTTAGGGGACAGGGGGCCGAGCTCCTACGAGCAGTACTTC.

The chain recombines TRBV6-4 with TRBJ1-3; D is possibly TRBD1 (6 bases). This CDR3 is built from 16 residues. Trimming took off 3 bases at V and 4 bases at J, with 16 bases between the two ends. Germline CDR1 is MRHNA and CDR2 is SNTAGT. DNA for the CDR3: TGTGCCAGCAGTGAATCAGGGGCCGCCCCAGGAAACACCATATATTTT. This gives the protein CASSESGAAPGNTIYF.

This clone showed up just once. The V call is TRBV20-1, the J call TRBJ2-3, with 7 bases that match TRBD2. The V and J ends lost 3 bases and 0 bases, in that order; junction bases with no gene match: 3. This CDR3 contains 14 residues. Germline V gene lookup returns CDR1 DFQATT and CDR2 SNEGSKA (reference sequence). Here the CDR3 DNA reads TGCAGTGCTAGTCGGACTAGTAGCACAGATACGCAGTATTTT. It specifies CSASRTSSTDTQYF.

V usage is TRBV5-1 and J usage is TRBJ2-5; TRBD2 might be the D (6 bases). The length of the CDR3 is 15 residues. CDR1 is SGHRS and CDR2 is YFSETQ in the germline V gene. V lost 6 bases and J 2 bases, leaving 17 bases between the germline ends. CDR3 in DNA: TGCGCCAGCAAACTGCGGTCTAGCGTACAAGAGACCCAGTACTTC. Its translation is CASKLRSSVQETQYF.

The V call is TRBV9, the J call TRBJ2-3; maybe TRBD2 (6 bases). V was clipped by 4 bases and J by 0 bases, with 15 bases between them. Per the germline V gene, CDR1 is SGDLS and CDR2 is YYNGEE. The CDR3 runs 16 residues. CDR3 nucleotides: TGTGCCAGCAGCAAAGGGACTGGCGCTAGCACAGATACGCAGTATTTT. It specifies CASSKGTGASTDTQYF.

V usage is TRBV4-2 and J usage is TRBJ2-7; TRBD2 aligns across 9 bases. The CDR3 totals 17 residues. Losses at the gene ends were 1 base for V and 2 bases for J; bases not matched to a gene: 9. The germline V gene has CDR1 LGHNA and CDR2 YNFKEQ. The CDR3 DNA follows: TGTGCCAGCAGCCAAGGTGGTAGCGGGAGAAATACCTACGAGCAGTACTTC. Protein product: CASSQGGSGRNTYEQYF.

Turning to this clone: Sequence at one end of the junction differs from germline and may be a read error. The chain has TRBV9 and TRBJ1-2, with unresolved D. The CDR3 is made up of 15 amino acids. Germline V CDR1 and CDR2: SGDLS, YYNGEE. DNA of the CDR3: TGTGCCAGCAGGGTAGGGTCTTCCCCTATCTATGGCTACACCTTC. It encodes CASRVGSSPIYGYTF.

The J gene is TRBJ1-2, the V gene TRBV28; the D gene is possibly TRBD1 (5 bases). There are 17 residues in the CDR3. Trimming cost V 4 bases and J 7 bases, with 25 bases left between them. Germline loops: CDR1 MDHEN, CDR2 SYDVKM. The DNA of the CDR3 is TGTGCCAGCAGTTCCCGACAGCCCCTCTCCACAAGGGGTGGCTACACCTTC. Its translation: CASSSRQPLSTRGGYTF.

V usage is TRBV12-5 and J usage is TRBJ1-1, with unresolved D. The CDR3 extends over 13 amino acids. Trimming took off 1 base at V and 1 base at J, with 4 bases between the two ends. CDR1 LGHNT and CDR2 FRNRAP come from the germline V gene. CDR3 residues: CASGLGENTEAFF. CDR3 nucleotide sequence: TGTGCTAGTGGTTTGGGAGAGAACACTGAAGCTTTCTTT.

The V gene is TRBV18, the J gene TRBJ1-1; 9 nucleotides align to TRBD1. Germline CDR1 and CDR2: KGHSH and LQKENI. The trim removed 6 bases at V and 3 bases at J, leaving 8 bases unmatched. The CDR3 runs to 15 residues. CDR3 sequence: CASSADRGGHTEAFF. Written as DNA, the CDR3 is TGTGCCAGCTCGGCGGACAGGGGAGGGCACACTGAAGCTTTCTTT.

This clone was observed a single time. The rearrangement uses TRBV6-2 or TRBV6-3 and TRBJ2-5; D is perhaps TRBD2 (6 bases). Germline CDR1 is MNHEY and CDR2 is SVGEGT. The CDR3 consists of 15 residues. The ends were cut back, 5 bases at V and 7 bases at J, with 20 bases in the middle. CDR3 residues: CASSPTRRGSVTQYF. CDR3 in DNA: TGTGCCAGCAGTCCGACTAGGCGGGGTAGTGTGACCCAGTACTTC.

This chain links TRBV5-5 with TRBJ1-1; no firm D call. The CDR3 consists of 15 residues. Per the germline V gene, CDR1 is SGHKS and CDR2 is YYEKEE (reference sequence). Trimming pared 3 bases from V and 1 base from J, leaving 13 bases between. CDR3 nucleotides: TGTGCCAGCAGCTCGCAGACACGCGCGAACACTGAAGCTTTCTTT. This codes for CASSSQTRANTEAFF.

The sample holds one count of this clone. The gene calls are TRBV27 and TRBJ2-2; 8 bases map to TRBD1. This CDR3 region has 16 residues. In germline, CDR1 is MNHEY, CDR2 SMNVEV (reference sequence). After removal of 2 bases from V and 3 bases from J, the junction contained 5 bases not matched to a gene. This CDR3 reads CASSLGQGEHTGELFF. For the CDR3, the DNA is TGTGCCAGCAGTTTAGGACAGGGTGAACACACCGGGGAGCTGTTTTTT.

J is TRBJ2-7 and V is TRBV6-5, with 10 bases identical to TRBD1. Trimming removed 6 bases from V and 4 bases from J; junction bases left unmatched: 9. The CDR3 runs 15 residues. Germline V gives CDR1 MNHEY, CDR2 SVGAGI. The CDR3 bases are TGTGCCAGCAGGACAGGGGGCCGCGCGACTTACGAGCAGTACTTC. Encoded protein: CASRTGGRATYEQYF.